The rows below give T cell receptor beta chains drawn from one sample of a study of T cells after yellow fever vaccination. Each CDR3 protein is one row after TCRdb ran MiXCR on the 5' RACE reads. The data contain 150,000 to 200,000 distinct CDR3 sequences, more than 9.5% of them singletons. This sample comprised CD8+ T cells sorted from PBMCs, obtained 15 days after the yellow fever booster vaccination. These receptors all stem from a man between 18 and 29 years old who received the YFV17D yellow fever vaccine. The CDR3 runs from the conserved cysteine through the conserved F or W. The D gene is left open where the match is weak. Expanded clones get a size class; other rows say once, few or many, or leave the size out.

J	V	size	D	CDR3	DNA
TRBJ2-7	TRBV27	many	NA	CASSSRQPQAYEQYF	TGTGCCAGCAGTAGCCGACAGCCGCAGGCCTACGAGCAGTACTTC
TRBJ2-5	TRBV3-1	few	NA	CASSQWEGGHLDSETQYF	TGTGCCAGCAGCCAATGGGAGGGGGGACATCTTGATTCAGAGACCCAGTACTTC
TRBJ1-1	TRBV3-1	NA	TRBD1	CASSRRDSPVSTEAFF	TGTGCCAGCAGTAGACGGGACAGCCCTGTGAGTACTGAAGCTTTCTTT
TRBJ1-4	TRBV6-2/TRBV6-3	few	NA	CASKAPHRWNEKLFF	TGTGCCAGCAAAGCCCCTCATCGGTGGAATGAAAAACTGTTTTTT
TRBJ2-7	TRBV4-3	few	TRBD1	CASSRDSIESYEQYF	TGCGCCAGCAGCCGGGACAGTATCGAATCCTACGAGCAGTACTTC
TRBJ1-6	TRBV4-1	NA	NA	CASSQTAAGFSYNSPLHF	TGCGCCAGCAGCCAGACCGCCGCAGGGTTTTCGTATAATTCACCCCTCCACTTT
TRBJ2-7	TRBV7-8	NA	NA	CASSVGTAVREQYF	TGTGCCAGCAGCGTAGGGACGGCGGTGAGGGAGCAGTACTTC
TRBJ2-1	TRBV4-3	NA	NA	CASSQDLFGGPQNEQFF	TGCGCCAGCAGCCAAGATCTCTTCGGGGGACCTCAGAATGAGCAGTTCTTC
TRBJ2-3	TRBV4-1	many	TRBD2	CASSLTTGGSDTQYF	TGCGCCAGCAGCCTCACAACGGGAGGATCAGATACGCAGTATTTT
TRBJ1-2	TRBV7-6	NA	NA	CASSHTTKGFYGYTF	TGTGCCAGCAGTCATACTACAAAAGGGTTCTATGGCTACACCTTC
TRBJ2-1	TRBV6-1	few	NA	CASRNRPHNEQFF	TGTGCCAGCAGAAATAGACCCCACAATGAGCAGTTCTTC
TRBJ2-1	TRBV4-1	many	TRBD1	CASSQELTGTGGRNEQFF	TGCGCCAGCAGCCAAGAATTGACCGGGACAGGGGGCAGGAATGAGCAGTTCTTC
TRBJ2-7	TRBV7-3	few	NA	CASSFLEGHIPYEQYF	TGTGCCAGCAGCTTTTTAGAGGGCCATATACCCTACGAGCAGTACTTC
TRBJ2-1	TRBV5-1	few	NA	CASSGIGAGAYNEQFF	TGCGCCAGCAGCGGCATCGGGGCAGGCGCCTACAATGAGCAGTTCTTC
TRBJ1-6	TRBV6-5	few	NA	CASQLGPTERPLHF	TGTGCCAGCCAACTGGGTCCGACAGAGAGACCCCTCCACTTT
TRBJ1-1	TRBV4-1	NA	NA	CASSQAFAPSAFF	TGCGCCAGCAGCCAGGCATTTGCCCCGTCGGCTTTCTTT
TRBJ2-2	TRBV12-3/TRBV12-4	NA	NA	CASRSGNTGELFF	TGTGCCAGCAGGTCAGGGAACACCGGGGAGCTGTTTTTT
TRBJ2-2	TRBV4-3	NA	NA	CASSQDRQGGSTGELFF	TGCGCCAGCAGCCAAGATCGCCAGGGGGGGTCCACCGGGGAGCTGTTTTTT
TRBJ1-2	TRBV27	NA	TRBD1	CASSPIQGGAVDGYTF	TGTGCCAGCAGCCCAATACAAGGGGGCGCCGTGGATGGCTACACCTTC
TRBJ2-5	TRBV27	NA	NA	CASSIQGSIETQYF	TGTGCCAGCAGTATCCAGGGGTCGATCGAGACCCAGTACTTC
TRBJ1-3	TRBV4-2	NA	NA	CASSQRSSTGNSGNTIYF	TGTGCCAGCAGCCAAAGAAGCTCGACAGGAAACTCTGGAAACACCATATATTTT
TRBJ2-5	TRBV15	NA	TRBD1	CATSKTGVRETQYF	TGTGCCACCAGCAAGACAGGGGTCCGAGAGACCCAGTACTTC
TRBJ1-2	TRBV3-1	NA	NA	CASSQDLVGYTF	TGTGCCAGCAGCCAAGACCTCGTAGGCTACACCTTC
TRBJ2-7	TRBV5-1	few	TRBD2	CASSFSAGGYEQYF	TGCGCCAGCAGCTTTTCAGCGGGGGGCTACGAGCAGTACTTC
TRBJ1-2	TRBV15	NA	TRBD1	CATSRDRTGSDGYTF	TGTGCCACCAGCAGAGACCGGACAGGGTCCGATGGCTACACCTTC
TRBJ1-2	TRBV7-3	many	TRBD1	CASSSGQADGYTF	TGTGCCAGCAGCTCGGGACAGGCCGATGGCTACACCTTC
TRBJ2-5	TRBV6-5	few	NA	CASGVDGGPQETQYF	TGTGCCAGCGGTGTGGACGGGGGGCCACAAGAGACCCAGTACTTC
TRBJ1-1	TRBV27	many	NA	CASSFSQNTEAFF	TGTGCCAGCAGTTTCTCTCAGAACACTGAAGCTTTCTTT
TRBJ2-2	TRBV5-1	NA	NA	CASSPYPSASNTGELFF	TGCGCCAGCAGCCCGTACCCCAGCGCTTCGAACACCGGGGAGCTGTTTTTT
TRBJ2-2	TRBV27	few	NA	CASRTTGNTGELFF	TGTGCCAGCAGGACGACAGGGAACACCGGGGAGCTGTTTTTT
TRBJ2-3	TRBV7-3	few	NA	CASSLGGTSDTQYF	TGTGCCAGCAGCTTGGGGGGTACGTCAGATACGCAGTATTTT
TRBJ2-1	TRBV27	many	NA	CASSFVGADEQFF	TGTGCCAGCAGTTTTGTAGGGGCGGATGAGCAGTTCTTC
TRBJ1-1	TRBV7-8	few	NA	CASSTGTPEAFF	TGTGCCAGCAGCACCGGGACACCTGAAGCTTTCTTT